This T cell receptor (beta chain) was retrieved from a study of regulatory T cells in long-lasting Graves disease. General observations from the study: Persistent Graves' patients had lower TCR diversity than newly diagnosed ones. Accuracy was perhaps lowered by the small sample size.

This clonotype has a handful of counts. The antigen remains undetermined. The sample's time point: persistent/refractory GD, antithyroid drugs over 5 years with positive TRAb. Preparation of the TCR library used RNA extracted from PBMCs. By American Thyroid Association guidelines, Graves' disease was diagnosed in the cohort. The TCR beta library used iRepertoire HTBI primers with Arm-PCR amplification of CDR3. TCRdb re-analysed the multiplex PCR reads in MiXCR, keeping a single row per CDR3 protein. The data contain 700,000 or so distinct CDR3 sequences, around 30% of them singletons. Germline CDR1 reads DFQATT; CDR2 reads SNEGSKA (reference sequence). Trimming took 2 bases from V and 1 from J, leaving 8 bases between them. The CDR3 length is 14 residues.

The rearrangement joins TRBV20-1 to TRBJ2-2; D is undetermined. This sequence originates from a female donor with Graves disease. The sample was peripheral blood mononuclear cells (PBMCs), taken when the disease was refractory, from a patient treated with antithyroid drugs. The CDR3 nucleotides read TGCAGTGCTAGACCCGGTCGGAACACCGGGGAGCTGTTTTTT. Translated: CSARPGRNTGELFF.